The clone carrying this T cell receptor (beta chain) has more than one count but fewer than ten. The ends were cut back, 4 bases at V and 5 bases at J, with 17 bases in the middle. The CDR3 spans 16 residues. Germline assignment: CDR1 LNHDA and CDR2 SQIVND (reference sequence). Repertoires were generated with immunoSEQ multiplex PCR, while TCRdb's copy carries only in-frame clones and drops some. The repertoire consists of about 73,000 clones, with 93% occurring once and the leading ten covering roughly 0.25%. These data originate in a study of technical replicates of blood from a few donors. Sequences were obtained from T cells isolated from PBMCs. The TCR was taken from a human donor in good health. The rearrangement uses TRBV19 and TRBJ1-4; D is possibly TRBD1 (6 bases). The CDR3 sequence is CASSSPPRGPNEKLFF. CDR3 DNA: TGTGCCAGTAGTAGTCCTCCGCGGGGGCCGAATGAAAAACTGTTTTTT.